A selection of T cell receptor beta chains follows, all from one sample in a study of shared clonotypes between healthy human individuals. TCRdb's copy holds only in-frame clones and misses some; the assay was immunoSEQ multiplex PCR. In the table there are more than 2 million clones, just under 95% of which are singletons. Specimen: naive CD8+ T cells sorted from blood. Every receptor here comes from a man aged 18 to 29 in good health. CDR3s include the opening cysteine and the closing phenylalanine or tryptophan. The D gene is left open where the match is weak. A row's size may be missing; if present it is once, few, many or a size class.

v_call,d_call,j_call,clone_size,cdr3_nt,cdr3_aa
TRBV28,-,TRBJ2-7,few,TGTGCCAGCAGTTGGGACTCCTACGAGCAGTACTTC,CASSWDSYEQYF
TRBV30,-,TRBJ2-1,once,TGTGCCTGGACCGGGCTTGGTGTCCTGACCGACGATGGTAAAATCTCCTACAATGAGCAGTTCTTC,CAWTGLGVLTDDGKISYNEQFF
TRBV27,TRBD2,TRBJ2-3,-,TGTGCCAGCAGTTTACTAGACGGACTAGGCCCAAGGGATACGCAGTATTTT,CASSLLDGLGPRDTQYF
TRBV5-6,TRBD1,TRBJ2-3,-,TGTGCCAGCAGCTTGGCGGTCGGGACAGGGGACCTCTCAATAGATACGCAGTATTTT,CASSLAVGTGDLSIDTQYF
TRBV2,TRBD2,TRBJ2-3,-,TGTGCCAGCAAGGAGAGCGGGGGTTATGCAGATACGCAGTATTTT,CASKESGGYADTQYF
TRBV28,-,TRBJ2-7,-,TGTGCCAGCAGCCCCGATGTTGCGGGGAATCCCTACGAGCAGTACTTC,CASSPDVAGNPYEQYF
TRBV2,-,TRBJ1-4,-,TGTGCCAGCTCCCTGACCATCGACAGGATTGATGAAAAACTGTTTTTT,CASSLTIDRIDEKLFF
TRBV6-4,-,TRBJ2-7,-,TGTGCCAGCAGTGTAGCTGGCGAGCAGTACTTC,CASSVAGEQYF
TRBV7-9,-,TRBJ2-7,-,TGTGCCAGCAGCCTCGGGGGTCTCTCCTACGAGCAGTACTTC,CASSLGGLSYEQYF
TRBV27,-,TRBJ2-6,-,TGTGCCAGCAGTTTATCGGGGACCTCGAGGGCCAACGTCCTGACTTTC,CASSLSGTSRANVLTF
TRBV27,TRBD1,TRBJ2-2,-,TGTGCCAGCAGTTCAGGGGGTACCGGGGAGCTGTTTTTT,CASSSGGTGELFF
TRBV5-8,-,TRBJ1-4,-,TGTGCCAGCAGCTTGGACCAGGGAACTGGTGAAAAACTGTTTTTT,CASSLDQGTGEKLFF
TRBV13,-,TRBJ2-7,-,TGTGCCAGCAGCTACCTCCCCTCCTACGAGCAGTACTTC,CASSYLPSYEQYF
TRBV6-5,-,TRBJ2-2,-,TGTGCCAGCAGTTACTTGCAGGGTGGGACCGGGGAGCTGTTTTTT,CASSYLQGGTGELFF
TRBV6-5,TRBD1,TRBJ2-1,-,TGTGCCAGCAGTTACGGACAGGGGGCAAATGAGCAGTTCTTC,CASSYGQGANEQFF
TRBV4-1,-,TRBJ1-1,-,TGCGCCAGCAGCCAAGGACCGGGACTGGGGGGAACTGAAGCTTTCTTT,CASSQGPGLGGTEAFF
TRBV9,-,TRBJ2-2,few,TGTGCCAGCAATAGGGGGTACGCGAACACCGGGGAGCTGTTTTTT,CASNRGYANTGELFF
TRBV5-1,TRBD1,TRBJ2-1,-,TGCGCCAGCAGCTTGGGGGGACAGTATTACAATGAGCAGTTCTTC,CASSLGGQYYNEQFF
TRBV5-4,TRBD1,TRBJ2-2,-,TGTGCCAGCAGCTCGGTCGGGACAGGGCTCACCGGGGAGCTGTTTTTT,CASSSVGTGLTGELFF
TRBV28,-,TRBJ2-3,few,TGTGCCAGCACCCAGGAGGGACAGTACACAGATACGCAGTATTTT,CASTQEGQYTDTQYF
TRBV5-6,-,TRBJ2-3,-,TGTGCCAGCAGCTTGAGGGCCAGAGGGGCTGATACGCAGTATTTT,CASSLRARGADTQYF
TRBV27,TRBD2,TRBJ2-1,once,TGTGCCAGCAGTTTAACTAGCGGGTACAATGAGCAGTTCTTC,CASSLTSGYNEQFF
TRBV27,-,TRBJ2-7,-,TGTGCCAGCAGTTTAGCAGTACCTTCCTACGAGCAGTACTTC,CASSLAVPSYEQYF